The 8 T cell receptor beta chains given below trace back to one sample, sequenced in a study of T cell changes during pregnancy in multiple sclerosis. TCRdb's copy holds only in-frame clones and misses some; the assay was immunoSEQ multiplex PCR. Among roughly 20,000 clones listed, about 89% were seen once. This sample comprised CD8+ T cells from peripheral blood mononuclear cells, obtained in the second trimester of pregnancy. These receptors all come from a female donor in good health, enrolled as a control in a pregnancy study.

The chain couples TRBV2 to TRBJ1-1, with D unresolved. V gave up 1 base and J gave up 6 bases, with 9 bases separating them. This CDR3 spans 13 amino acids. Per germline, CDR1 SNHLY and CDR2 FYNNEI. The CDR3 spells CASSEGPGSEAFF. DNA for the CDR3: TGTGCCAGCAGTGAAGGGCCGGGGTCTGAAGCTTTCTTT.

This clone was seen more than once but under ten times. In nucleotides, the CDR3 is TGTGCCAGCAGTGACTCTCAATCGAACACCGGGGAGCTGTTTTTT. Residues: CASSDSQSNTGELFF. V gene TRBV6-4 combines with J gene TRBJ2-2; D is undetermined. Trimming removed 0 bases from V and 0 bases from J, with 5 bases in between. The length of the CDR3 is 15 residues. Germline loops: CDR1 MRHNA, CDR2 SNTAGT.

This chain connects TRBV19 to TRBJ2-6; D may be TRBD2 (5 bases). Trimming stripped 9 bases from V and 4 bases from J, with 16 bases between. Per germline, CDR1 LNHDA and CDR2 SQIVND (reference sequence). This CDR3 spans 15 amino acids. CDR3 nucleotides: TGTGCCAGCTTTCCATCGGGAACCGGGGCCAACGTCCTGACTTTC. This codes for CASFPSGTGANVLTF.

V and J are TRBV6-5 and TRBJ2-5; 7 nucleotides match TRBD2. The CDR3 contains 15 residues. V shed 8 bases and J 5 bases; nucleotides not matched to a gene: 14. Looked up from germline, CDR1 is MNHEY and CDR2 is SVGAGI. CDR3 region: CASLKVGGSTETQYF. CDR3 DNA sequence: TGTGCCAGCCTTAAAGTCGGGGGGTCGACGGAGACCCAGTACTTC.

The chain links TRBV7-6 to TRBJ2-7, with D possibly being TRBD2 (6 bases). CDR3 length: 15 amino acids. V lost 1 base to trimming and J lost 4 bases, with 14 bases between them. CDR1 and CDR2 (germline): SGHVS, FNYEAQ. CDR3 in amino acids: CASSLEEGDNYEQYF. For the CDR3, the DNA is TGTGCCAGCAGCTTAGAGGAGGGAGACAATTACGAGCAGTACTTC.

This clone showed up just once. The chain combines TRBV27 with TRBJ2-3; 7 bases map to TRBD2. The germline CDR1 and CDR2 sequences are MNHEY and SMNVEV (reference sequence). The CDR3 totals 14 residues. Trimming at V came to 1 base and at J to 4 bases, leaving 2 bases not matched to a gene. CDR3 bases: TGTGCCAGCAGTTTATATGGGGGGGCAGATACGCAGTATTTT. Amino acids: CASSLYGGADTQYF.

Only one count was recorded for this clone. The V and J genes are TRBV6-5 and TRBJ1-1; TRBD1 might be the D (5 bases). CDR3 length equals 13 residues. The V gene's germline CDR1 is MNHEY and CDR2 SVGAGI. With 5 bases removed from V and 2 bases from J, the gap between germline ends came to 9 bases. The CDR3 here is CASSAQVNTEAFF. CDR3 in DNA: TGTGCCAGCAGTGCACAGGTAAACACTGAAGCTTTCTTT.

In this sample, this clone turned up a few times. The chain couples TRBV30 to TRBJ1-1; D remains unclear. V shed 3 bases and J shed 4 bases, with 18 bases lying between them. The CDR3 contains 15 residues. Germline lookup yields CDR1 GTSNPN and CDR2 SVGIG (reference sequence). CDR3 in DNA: TGTGCCTGGAGGAACGGGGTCGGGGAGGGCACTGAAGCTTTCTTT. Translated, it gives CAWRNGVGEGTEAFF.